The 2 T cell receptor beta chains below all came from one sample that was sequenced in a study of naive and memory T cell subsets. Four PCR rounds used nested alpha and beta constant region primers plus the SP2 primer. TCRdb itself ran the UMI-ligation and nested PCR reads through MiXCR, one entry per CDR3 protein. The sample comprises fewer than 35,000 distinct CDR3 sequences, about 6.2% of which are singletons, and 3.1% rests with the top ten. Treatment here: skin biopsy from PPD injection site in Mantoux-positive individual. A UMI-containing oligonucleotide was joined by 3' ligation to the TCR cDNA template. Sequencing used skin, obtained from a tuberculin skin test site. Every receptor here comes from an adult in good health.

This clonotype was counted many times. Written as DNA, the CDR3 is TGCAGTGCTAGAGGGACAGAGCAGTTCTTC. Amino acid sequence: CSARGTEQFF. The chain combines TRBV20-1 with TRBJ2-1; TRBD1 might be the D (5 bases). Per germline, CDR1 DFQATT and CDR2 SNEGSKA (reference sequence). The CDR3 runs 10 residues. Deletions cut 1 base from V and 10 bases from J, with 5 bases between.

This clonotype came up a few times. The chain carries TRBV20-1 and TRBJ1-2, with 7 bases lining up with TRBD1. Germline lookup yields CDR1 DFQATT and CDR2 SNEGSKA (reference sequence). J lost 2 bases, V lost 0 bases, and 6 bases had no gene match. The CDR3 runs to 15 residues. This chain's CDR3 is CSARDPSGGNYGYTF. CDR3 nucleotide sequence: TGCAGTGCTAGAGACCCCTCAGGGGGGAACTATGGCTACACCTTC.